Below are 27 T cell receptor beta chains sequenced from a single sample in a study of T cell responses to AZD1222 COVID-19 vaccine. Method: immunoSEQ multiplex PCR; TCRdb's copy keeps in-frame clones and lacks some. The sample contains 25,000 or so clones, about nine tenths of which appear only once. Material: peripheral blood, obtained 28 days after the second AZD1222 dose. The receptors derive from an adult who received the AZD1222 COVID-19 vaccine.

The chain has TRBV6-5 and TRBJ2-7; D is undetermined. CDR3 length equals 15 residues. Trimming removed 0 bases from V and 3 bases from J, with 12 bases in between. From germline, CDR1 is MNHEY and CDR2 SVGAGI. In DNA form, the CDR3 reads TGTGCCAGCAGTTACTCCGCGACCCAGGACTACGAGCAGTACTTC. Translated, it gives CASSYSATQDYEQYF.

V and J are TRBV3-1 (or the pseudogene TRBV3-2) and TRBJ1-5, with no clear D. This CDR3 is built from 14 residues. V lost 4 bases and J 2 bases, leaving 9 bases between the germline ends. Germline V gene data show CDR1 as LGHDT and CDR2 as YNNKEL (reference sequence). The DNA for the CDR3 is TGTGCCAGCAGCCCACTCGGCGGCAATCAGCCCCAGCATTTT. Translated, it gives CASSPLGGNQPQHF.

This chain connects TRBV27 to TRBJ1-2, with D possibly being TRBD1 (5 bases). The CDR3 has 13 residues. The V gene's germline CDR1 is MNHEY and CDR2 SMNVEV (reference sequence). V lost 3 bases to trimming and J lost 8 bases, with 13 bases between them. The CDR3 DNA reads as TGTGCCAGCAGTTTGTTCTCAGGGAACGGCTACACCTTC. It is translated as CASSLFSGNGYTF.

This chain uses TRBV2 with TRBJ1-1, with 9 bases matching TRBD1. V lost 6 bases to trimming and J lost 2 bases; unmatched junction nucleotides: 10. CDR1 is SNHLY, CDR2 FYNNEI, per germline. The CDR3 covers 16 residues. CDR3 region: CASSPGTGRVNTEAFF. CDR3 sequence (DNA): TGTGCCAGCAGCCCCGGGACAGGGCGGGTAAACACTGAAGCTTTCTTT.

Written as DNA, the CDR3 is TGTGCCAGCAGCTCTAGCGGGAGGGCCGAAACAATGCAGTATTTT. Amino acid sequence: CASSSSGRAETMQYF. The chain is built from TRBV5-4 and TRBJ2-3, with TRBD2 matching 12 bases. The CDR3 extends over 15 amino acids. Germline CDR1 SGHNT, CDR2 YYREEE (reference sequence). The J segment lost 11 bases and the V segment lost 3 bases, leaving 10 bases of the junction unmatched.

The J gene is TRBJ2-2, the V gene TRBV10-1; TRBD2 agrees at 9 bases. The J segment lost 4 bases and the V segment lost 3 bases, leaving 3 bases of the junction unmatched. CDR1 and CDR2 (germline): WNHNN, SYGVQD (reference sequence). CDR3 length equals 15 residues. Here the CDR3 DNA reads TGCGCCAGCAGTGAACCGGGACTAGCCACCGGGGAGCTGTTTTTT. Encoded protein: CASSEPGLATGELFF.

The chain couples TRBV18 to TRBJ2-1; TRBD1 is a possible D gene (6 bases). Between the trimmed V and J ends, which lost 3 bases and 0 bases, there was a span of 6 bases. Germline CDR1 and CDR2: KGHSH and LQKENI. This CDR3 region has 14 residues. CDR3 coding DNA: TGTGCCAGCTCACCGGACAGCTCCTACAATGAGCAGTTCTTC. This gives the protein CASSPDSSYNEQFF.

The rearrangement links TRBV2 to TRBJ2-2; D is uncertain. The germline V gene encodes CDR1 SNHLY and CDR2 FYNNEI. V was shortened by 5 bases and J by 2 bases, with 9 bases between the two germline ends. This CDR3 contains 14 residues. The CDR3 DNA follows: TGTGCCAGCAGTTACACCCCTAACACCGGGGAGCTGTTTTTT. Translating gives CASSYTPNTGELFF. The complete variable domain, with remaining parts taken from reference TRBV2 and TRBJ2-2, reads EPEVTQTPSHQVTQMGQEVILRCVPISNHLYFYWYRQILGQKVEFLVSFYNNEISEKSEIFDDQFSVERPDGSNFTLKIRSTKLEDSAMYFCASSYTPNTGELFFGEGSRLTVL.

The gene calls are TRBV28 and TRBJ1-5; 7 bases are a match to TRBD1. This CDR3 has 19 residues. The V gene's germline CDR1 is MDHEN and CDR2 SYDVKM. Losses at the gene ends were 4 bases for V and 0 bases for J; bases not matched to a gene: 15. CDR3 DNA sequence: TGTGCCAGCAGTTCAGGGGGAGGGGTACAGCACTATAGCAATCAGCCCCAGCATTTT. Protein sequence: CASSSGGGVQHYSNQPQHF.

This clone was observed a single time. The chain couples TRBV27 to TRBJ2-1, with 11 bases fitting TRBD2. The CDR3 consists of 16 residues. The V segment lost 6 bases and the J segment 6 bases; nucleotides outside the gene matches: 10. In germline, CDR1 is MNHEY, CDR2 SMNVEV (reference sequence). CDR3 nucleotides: TGTGCCAGCAGGCCATTACTAGCGGGAGTAATCAATGAGCAGTTCTTC. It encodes CASRPLLAGVINEQFF.

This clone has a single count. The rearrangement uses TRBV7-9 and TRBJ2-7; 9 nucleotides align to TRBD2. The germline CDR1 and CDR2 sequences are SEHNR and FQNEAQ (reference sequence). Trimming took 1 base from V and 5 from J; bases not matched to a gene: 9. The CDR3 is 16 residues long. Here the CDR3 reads CASSLGPAGGRNEQYF. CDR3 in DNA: TGTGCCAGCAGCTTAGGGCCAGCGGGAGGAAGGAACGAGCAGTACTTC.

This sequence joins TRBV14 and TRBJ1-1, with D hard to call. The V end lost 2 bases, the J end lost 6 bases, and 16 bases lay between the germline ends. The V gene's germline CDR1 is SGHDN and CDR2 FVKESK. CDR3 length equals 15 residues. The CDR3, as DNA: TGTGCCAGCAGCCAATTAATAGGGATTGCGTCTGAAGCTTTCTTT. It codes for CASSQLIGIASEAFF.

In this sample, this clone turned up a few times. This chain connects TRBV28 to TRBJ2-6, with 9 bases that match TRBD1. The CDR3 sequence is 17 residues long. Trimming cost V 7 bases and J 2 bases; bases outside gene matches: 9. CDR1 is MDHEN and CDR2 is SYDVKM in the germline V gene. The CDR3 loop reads CASNGQGNSPGANVLTF. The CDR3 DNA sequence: TGTGCCAGCAATGGACAGGGGAATTCTCCTGGGGCCAACGTCCTGACTTTC.

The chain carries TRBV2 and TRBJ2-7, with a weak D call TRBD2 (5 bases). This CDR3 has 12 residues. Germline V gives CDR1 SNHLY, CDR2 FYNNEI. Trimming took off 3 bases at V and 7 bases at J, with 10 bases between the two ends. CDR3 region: CASSEDRGEQYF. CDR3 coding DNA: TGTGCCAGCAGTGAGGACCGAGGGGAGCAGTACTTC.

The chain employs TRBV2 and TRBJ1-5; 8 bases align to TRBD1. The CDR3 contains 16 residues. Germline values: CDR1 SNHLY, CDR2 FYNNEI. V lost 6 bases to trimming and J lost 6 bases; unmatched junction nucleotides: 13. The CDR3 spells CASSRQDRVTTQPQHF. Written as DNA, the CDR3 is TGTGCCAGCAGCCGCCAGGACAGGGTAACGACTCAGCCCCAGCATTTT.

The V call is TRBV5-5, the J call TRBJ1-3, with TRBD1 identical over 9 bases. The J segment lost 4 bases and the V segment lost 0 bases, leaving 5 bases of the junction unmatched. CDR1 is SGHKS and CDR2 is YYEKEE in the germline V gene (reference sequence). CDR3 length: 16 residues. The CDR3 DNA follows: TGTGCCAGCAGCTTGGCAGACAGGGGGTCGGGAAACACCATATATTTT. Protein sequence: CASSLADRGSGNTIYF.

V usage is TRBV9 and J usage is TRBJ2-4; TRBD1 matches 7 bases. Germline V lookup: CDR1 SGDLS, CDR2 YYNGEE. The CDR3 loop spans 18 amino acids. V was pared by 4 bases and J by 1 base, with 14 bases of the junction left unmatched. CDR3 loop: CASSQGQRFDRAKNIQYF. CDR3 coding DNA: TGTGCCAGCAGCCAGGGACAGAGATTTGATAGGGCCAAAAACATTCAGTACTTC. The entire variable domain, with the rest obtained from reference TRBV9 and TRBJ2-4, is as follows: DSGVTQTPKHLITATGQRVTLRCSPRSGDLSVYWYQQSLDQGLQFLIQYYNGEERAKGNILERFSAQQFPDLHSELNLSSLELGDSALYFCASSQGQRFDRAKNIQYFGAGTRLSVL.

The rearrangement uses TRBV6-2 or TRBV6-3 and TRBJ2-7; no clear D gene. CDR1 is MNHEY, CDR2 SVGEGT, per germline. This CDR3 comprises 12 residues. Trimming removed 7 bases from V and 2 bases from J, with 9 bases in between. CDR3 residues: CASNYGPYEQYF. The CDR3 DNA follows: TGTGCCAGCAATTATGGGCCCTACGAGCAGTACTTC.

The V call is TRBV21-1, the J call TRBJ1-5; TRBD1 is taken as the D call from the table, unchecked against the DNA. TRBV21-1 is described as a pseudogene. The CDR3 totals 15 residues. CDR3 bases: TGTGCCAGCAGCAAAGACAGACGTAGCAATCAGCCCCAGCATTTT. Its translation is CASSKDRRSNQPQHF.

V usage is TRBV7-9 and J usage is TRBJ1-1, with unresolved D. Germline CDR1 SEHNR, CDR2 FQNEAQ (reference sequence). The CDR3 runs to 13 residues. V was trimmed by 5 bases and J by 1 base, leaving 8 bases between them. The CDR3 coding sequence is TGTGCCAGCAGCCCTACCGCGAACACTGAAGCTTTCTTT. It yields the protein CASSPTANTEAFF.

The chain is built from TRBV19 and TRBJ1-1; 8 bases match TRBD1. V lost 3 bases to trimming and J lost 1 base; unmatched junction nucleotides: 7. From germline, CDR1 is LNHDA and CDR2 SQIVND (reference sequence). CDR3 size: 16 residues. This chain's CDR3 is CASSIRRQGTNTEAFF. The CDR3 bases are TGTGCCAGTAGTATCCGGAGACAGGGGACGAACACTGAAGCTTTCTTT. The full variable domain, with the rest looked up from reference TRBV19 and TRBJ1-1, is DGGITQSPKYLFRKEGQNVTLSCEQNLNHDAMYWYRQDPGQGLRLIYYSQIVNDFQKGDIAEGYSVSREKKESFPLTVTSAQKNPTAFYLCASSIRRQGTNTEAFFGQGTRLTVV.

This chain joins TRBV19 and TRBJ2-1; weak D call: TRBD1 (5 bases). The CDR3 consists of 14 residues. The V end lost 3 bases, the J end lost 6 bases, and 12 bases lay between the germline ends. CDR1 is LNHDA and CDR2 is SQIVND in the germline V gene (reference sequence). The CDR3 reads CASSIRTTGNEQFF. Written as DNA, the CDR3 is TGTGCCAGTAGTATTCGGACCACAGGCAATGAGCAGTTCTTC.

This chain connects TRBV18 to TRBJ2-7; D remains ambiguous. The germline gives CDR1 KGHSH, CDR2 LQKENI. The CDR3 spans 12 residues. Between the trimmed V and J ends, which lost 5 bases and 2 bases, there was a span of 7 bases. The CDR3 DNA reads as TGTGCCAGCTCAAGCGTGCCCTACGAGCAGTACTTC. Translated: CASSSVPYEQYF.

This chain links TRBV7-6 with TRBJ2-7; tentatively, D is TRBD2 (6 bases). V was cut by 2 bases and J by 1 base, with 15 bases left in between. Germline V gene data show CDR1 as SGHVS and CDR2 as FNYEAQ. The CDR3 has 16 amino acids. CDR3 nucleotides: TGTGCCAGCAGCTTAAAATCTAGCGATTCATCCTACGAGCAGTACTTC. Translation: CASSLKSSDSSYEQYF.

Here the CDR3 DNA reads TGTGCCAGCAGGCAGGGAGGTCCCGGCAATGAGCAGTTCTTC. It codes for CASRQGGPGNEQFF. The rearrangement joins TRBV28 to TRBJ2-1; maybe TRBD2 (6 bases). This CDR3 region has 14 residues. Trimming left V 6 bases short and J 6 bases short, with 15 bases between. Germline lookup yields CDR1 MDHEN and CDR2 SYDVKM.

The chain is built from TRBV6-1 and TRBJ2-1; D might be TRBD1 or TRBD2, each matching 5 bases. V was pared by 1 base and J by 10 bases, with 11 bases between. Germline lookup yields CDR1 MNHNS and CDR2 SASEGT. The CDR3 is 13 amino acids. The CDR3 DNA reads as TGTGCCAGCAGTGAAGTGGGGGTGAGCGAGCAGTTCTTC. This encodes CASSEVGVSEQFF.

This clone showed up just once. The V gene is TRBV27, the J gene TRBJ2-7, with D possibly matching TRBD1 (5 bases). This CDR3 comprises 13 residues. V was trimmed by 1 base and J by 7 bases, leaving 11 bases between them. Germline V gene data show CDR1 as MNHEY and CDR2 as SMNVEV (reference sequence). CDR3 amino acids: CASSLWSGLEQYF. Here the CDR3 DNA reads TGTGCCAGCAGTTTATGGTCAGGGCTGGAGCAGTACTTC.